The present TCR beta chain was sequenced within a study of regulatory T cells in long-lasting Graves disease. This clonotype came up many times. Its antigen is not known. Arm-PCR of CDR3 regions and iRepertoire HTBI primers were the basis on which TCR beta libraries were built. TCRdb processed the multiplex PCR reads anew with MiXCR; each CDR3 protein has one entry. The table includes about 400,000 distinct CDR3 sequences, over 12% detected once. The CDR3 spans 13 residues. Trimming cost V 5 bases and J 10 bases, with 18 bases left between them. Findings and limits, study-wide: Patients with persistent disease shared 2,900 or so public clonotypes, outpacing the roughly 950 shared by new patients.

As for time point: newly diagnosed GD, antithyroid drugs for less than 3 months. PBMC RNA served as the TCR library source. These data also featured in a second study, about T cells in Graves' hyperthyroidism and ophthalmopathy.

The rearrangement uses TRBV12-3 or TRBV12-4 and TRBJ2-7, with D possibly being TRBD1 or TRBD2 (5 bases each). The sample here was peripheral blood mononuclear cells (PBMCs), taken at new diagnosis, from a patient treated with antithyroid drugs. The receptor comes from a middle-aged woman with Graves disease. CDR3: CASSLLTEGPQYF. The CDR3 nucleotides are TGTGCCAGCAGTCTTCTCACAGAGGGACCCCAGTACTTC.